These 29 T cell receptor beta chains were all obtained from the same sample, sequenced in a study of Tregs in tolerant kidney transplant recipients (dated by TCRdb to between 2018 and 2021). Library preparation employed the immunoSEQ multiplex PCR assay. Not all clones reach the TCRdb copy of this immuneACCESS table, which keeps in-frame sequences only. Checked studies attribute under half of the gap to unresolved V genes and leave the rest unexplained. A total of some 250,000 clones appear in this sample, around 81% of them only once. Over 0.5% of the sample goes to the ten largest clones. The material sequenced was CD4+ T cells from blood. Every receptor here comes from a human donor in good health.

The rearrangement links TRBV5-4 to TRBJ1-1; weak D call: TRBD1 (5 bases). This CDR3 spans 16 amino acids. CDR1 is SGHNT and CDR2 is YYREEE in the germline V gene (reference sequence). Between the trimmed V and J ends, which lost 3 bases and 4 bases, there was a span of 19 bases. In DNA, the CDR3 is TGTGCCAGCAGCTGGGGCGGGGCAGGTGGCTTCACTGAAGCTTTCTTT. It translates to CASSWGGAGGFTEAFF.

This clone was picked up one time. The V gene is TRBV5-1, the J gene TRBJ1-5, with a weak D call TRBD1 (6 bases). The CDR3 is made up of 15 amino acids. Trimming took 0 bases from V and 3 from J, leaving 10 bases between them. Germline V gene lookup returns CDR1 SGHRS and CDR2 YFSETQ. The CDR3, as DNA: TGCGCCAGCAGCTTGGACGGACAGTACAATCAGCCCCAGCATTTT. Translation gives CASSLDGQYNQPQHF.

Concerning this clone itself: A junction boundary mismatches the germline segment, possibly from a read error. The chain uses TRBV5-1 and TRBJ2-1; maybe TRBD1 (5 bases). Germline V lookup: CDR1 SGHRS, CDR2 YFSETQ. This CDR3 contains 13 residues. CDR3 region: CSSTPWGGNEQFF. The CDR3 region has the DNA TGCTCCAGCACCCCCTGGGGCGGCAATGAGCAGTTCTTC.

This chain joins TRBV10-1 and TRBJ2-1, with 8 nucleotides matching TRBD1. Per the germline V gene, CDR1 is WNHNN and CDR2 is SYGVQD (reference sequence). Trimming at V came to 8 bases and at J to 8 bases, leaving 8 bases not matched to a gene. The CDR3 loop spans 13 amino acids. The CDR3 here is CASRRTGSHEQFF. The CDR3 DNA sequence: TGCGCCAGCCGCAGGACAGGGTCTCATGAGCAGTTCTTC.

The V gene is TRBV7-9, the J gene TRBJ2-3; 8 nucleotides agree with TRBD1. The CDR3 loop spans 15 amino acids. CDR1 is SEHNR, CDR2 FQNEAQ, per germline (reference sequence). V was clipped by 5 bases and J by 4 bases; unmatched bases: 8. CDR3 protein: CASSRQGMVADTQYF. DNA for the CDR3: TGTGCCAGCAGCAGACAGGGGATGGTCGCAGATACGCAGTATTTT.

V gene TRBV6-1 combines with J gene TRBJ2-7, with D tentatively TRBD1 (6 bases). This CDR3 has 15 amino acids. The V end lost 1 base, the J end lost 2 bases, and 12 bases lay between the germline ends. Germline CDR1 and CDR2: MNHNS and SASEGT. The CDR3 DNA is TGTGCCAGCAGTGAAGACAGGGCCTCGCCCTACGAGCAGTACTTC. Translation gives CASSEDRASPYEQYF.

CDR3 sequence reads: CASSSSSYEQYF. The CDR3 DNA sequence: TGTGCCAGCTCATCGAGCTCCTACGAGCAGTACTTC. The genes are TRBV18 and TRBJ2-7; D not certain. V lost 5 bases and J lost 0, with 5 bases in between. This CDR3 comprises 12 residues. Germline CDR1 and CDR2: KGHSH and LQKENI.

V is TRBV18 and J is TRBJ2-5, with a tentative D call TRBD1 (5 bases). V lost 6 bases, J lost 1 base, and 12 bases lay in between. This CDR3 has 14 residues. The germline V gene encodes CDR1 KGHSH and CDR2 LQKENI. Written as DNA, the CDR3 is TGTGCCAGCTCGATCCGGACACTCCAAGAGACCCAGTACTTC. Its protein product is CASSIRTLQETQYF.

The V and J genes are TRBV7-3 and TRBJ2-1, with a possible D match to TRBD2 (6 bases). The CDR3 sequence is 16 residues long. Germline V gene lookup returns CDR1 SGHTA and CDR2 FQGTGA. V was clipped by 6 bases and J by 0 bases, with 15 bases between them. This CDR3 is CASSKYSGSSYNEQFF. The CDR3 DNA reads as TGTGCCAGCAGTAAATATAGCGGCAGCTCCTACAATGAGCAGTTCTTC.

This clone was counted a few times. V usage is TRBV7-8 and J usage is TRBJ2-3; 10 nucleotides match TRBD1. CDR1 and CDR2 from the germline V gene are SGHVS and FQNEAQ. With 5 bases clipped from V and 9 bases from J, the junction kept 8 bases outside the gene matches. CDR3 length: 14 amino acids. CDR3 sequence reads: CASSVRDRGGTQYF. CDR3 nucleotides: TGTGCCAGCAGCGTCCGGGACAGGGGCGGGACGCAGTATTTT. Supplemented by reference TRBV7-8 and TRBJ2-3, the full variable domain reads GAGVSQSPRYKVAKRGQDVALRCDPISGHVSLFWYQQALGQGPEFLTYFQNEAQLDKSGLPSDRFFAERPEGSVSTLKIQRTQQEDSAVYLCASSVRDRGGTQYFGPGTRLTVL.

The chain has TRBV5-4 and TRBJ2-2, with D possibly being TRBD2 (6 bases). From germline, CDR1 is SGHNT and CDR2 YYREEE (reference sequence). This CDR3 has 15 residues. The V end lost 4 bases, the J end lost 4 bases, and 14 bases lay between the germline ends. CDR3 sequence (DNA): TGTGCCAGCAGCCCCCGCGGGGCGAGCACCGGGGAGCTGTTTTTT. Amino acids: CASSPRGASTGELFF.

This chain uses TRBV5-1 with TRBJ2-7, with D perhaps TRBD1 (6 bases). This CDR3 contains 15 residues. CDR1 SGHRS and CDR2 YFSETQ come from the germline V gene. Trimming shortened V by 4 bases and J by 6 bases, and 20 bases separated the two germline ends. The CDR3 protein is CASSLVPRQASEQYF. The CDR3, as DNA: TGCGCCAGCAGCCTTGTCCCTCGACAGGCCTCCGAGCAGTACTTC.

V usage is TRBV25-1 and J usage is TRBJ2-1; tentative D call: TRBD1 (6 bases). Germline V gene lookup returns CDR1 MGHDK and CDR2 SYGVNS. The CDR3 is 16 residues long. The V end was cut by 5 bases, the J end by 3 bases, with 17 bases between. The CDR3 region is CASSSTDSRLYNEQFF. CDR3 nucleotide sequence: TGTGCCAGCAGTTCAACGGACAGCAGACTCTACAATGAGCAGTTCTTC.

V is TRBV6-1 and J is TRBJ1-5; TRBD1 agrees at 7 bases. V lost 3 bases and J lost 3; bases outside the gene matches: 8. Germline loops: CDR1 MNHNS, CDR2 SASEGT. The CDR3 has 16 residues. CDR3 loop: CASSDDRADYNQPQHF. The CDR3 DNA follows: TGTGCCAGCAGTGATGACAGGGCCGACTACAATCAGCCCCAGCATTTT.

This chain joins TRBV5-1 and TRBJ2-3; 8 bases line up with TRBD1. This CDR3 comprises 16 residues. CDR1 is SGHRS, CDR2 YFSETQ, per germline. Losses at the gene ends were 4 bases for V and 1 base for J; bases not matched to a gene: 8. The CDR3 sequence: CASSLDRGGGTDTQYF. CDR3 bases: TGCGCCAGCAGCCTAGACAGGGGTGGGGGCACAGATACGCAGTATTTT.

The rearrangement joins TRBV7-2 to TRBJ2-1; possible D gene TRBD2, 5 bases. CDR3 length equals 13 residues. Germline V gene data show CDR1 as SGHTA and CDR2 as FQGNSA. V was clipped by 1 base and J by 12 bases, with 13 bases between them. CDR3 amino acids: CASSLGLSRGQFF. Here the CDR3 DNA reads TGTGCCAGCAGCTTAGGTCTCTCCCGGGGGCAGTTCTTC.

The chain employs TRBV11-2 and TRBJ2-1, with unresolved D. V lost 6 bases to trimming and J lost 4 bases, with 10 bases between them. This CDR3 contains 13 residues. Germline V gene data show CDR1 as SGHAT and CDR2 as FQNNGV. The CDR3 region is CASRPLMYNEQFF. CDR3 in DNA: TGTGCCAGCAGACCCCTCATGTACAATGAGCAGTTCTTC.

V usage is TRBV7-6 and J usage is TRBJ2-7, with 7 bases matching TRBD2. The V and J ends lost 0 bases and 3 bases, in that order; junction bases with no gene match: 8. The CDR3 is 16 residues long. Germline assignment: CDR1 SGHVS and CDR2 FNYEAQ. The DNA for the CDR3 is TGTGCCAGCAGCTTAGCGCAGGGCGGCGGGAGCTACGAGCAGTACTTC. Translating it yields CASSLAQGGGSYEQYF.

The chain joins TRBV27 to TRBJ1-1, with D perhaps TRBD1 (5 bases). Trimming removed 7 bases from V and 0 bases from J, with 9 bases in between. There are 13 residues in the CDR3. From germline, CDR1 is MNHEY and CDR2 SMNVEV (reference sequence). The CDR3 spells CASTGTLNTEAFF. In nucleotides, the CDR3 is TGTGCCAGCACCGGGACGTTGAACACTGAAGCTTTCTTT.

This chain joins TRBV27 and TRBJ1-4; TRBD1 matches 8 bases. The ends lost 3 bases at V and 4 bases at J; junction bases unmatched: 10. Per the germline V gene, CDR1 is MNHEY and CDR2 is SMNVEV (reference sequence). The CDR3 is made up of 17 amino acids. The CDR3 DNA reads as TGTGCCAGCAGTTTCCGCACCGGGACAGGATATAATGAAAAACTGTTTTTT. Protein: CASSFRTGTGYNEKLFF.

CDR3 sequence (DNA): TGTGCCAGCTCAGCCATGTCGGGGCCAAATCAGCCCCAGCATTTT. Its protein product is CASSAMSGPNQPQHF. V and J are TRBV18 and TRBJ1-5; D might be TRBD1 (5 bases). The germline V gene has CDR1 KGHSH and CDR2 LQKENI. V was shortened by 5 bases and J by 4 bases, with 15 bases between the two germline ends. The CDR3 has 15 residues.

This rearrangement joins TRBV19 to TRBJ2-5; 10 nucleotides line up with TRBD2. The CDR3 totals 16 residues. J gave up 5 bases and V 5 bases, and 11 bases lay outside the gene matches. Germline-derived CDR1 and CDR2 are LNHDA and SQIVND (reference sequence). The CDR3 protein is CASSRDLGAGGETQYF. CDR3 nucleotide sequence: TGTGCCAGTAGTCGCGATCTGGGAGCGGGGGGGGAGACCCAGTACTTC. The full variable domain, rest sourced from reference TRBV19 and TRBJ2-5, is DGGITQSPKYLFRKEGQNVTLSCEQNLNHDAMYWYRQDPGQGLRLIYYSQIVNDFQKGDIAEGYSVSREKKESFPLTVTSAQKNPTAFYLCASSRDLGAGGETQYFGPGTRLLVL.

This sequence joins TRBV5-6 and TRBJ1-2; TRBD1 aligns across 9 bases. Germline CDR1 is SGHDT and CDR2 is YYEEEE. CDR3 length: 13 residues. The junction had 4 bases not matched to a gene; V was cut back by 6 bases and J by 4 bases. CDR3 nucleotide sequence: TGTGCCAGCACTCGGGACAGGGCCTATGGCTACACCTTC. Residues: CASTRDRAYGYTF.

Comment on this clone: Other DNA sequences within the sample encode an identical CDR3. The chain joins TRBV5-1 to TRBJ2-1; D call uncertain. Germline V lookup: CDR1 SGHRS, CDR2 YFSETQ. This CDR3 is 13 amino acids long. Trimming took 0 bases from V and 7 from J, leaving 8 bases between them. The CDR3 DNA reads TGCGCCAGCAGCTTGGACCACGATAATGAGCAGTTCTTC. Protein: CASSLDHDNEQFF. Looking up the rest from reference TRBV5-1 and TRBJ2-1 gives the full variable domain: KAGVTQTPRYLIKTRGQQVTLSCSPISGHRSVSWYQQTPGQGLQFLFEYFSETQRNKGNFPGRFSGRQFSNSRSEMNVSTLELGDSALYLCASSLDHDNEQFFGPGTRLTVL.

The V gene is TRBV5-1, the J gene TRBJ2-3; weak D call: TRBD2 (6 bases). From germline, CDR1 is SGHRS and CDR2 YFSETQ. The CDR3 is 14 residues long. Trimming left V 0 bases short and J 3 bases short, with 8 bases between. CDR3 DNA sequence: TGCGCCAGCAGCTTGGGAGGGAGGACAGATACGCAGTATTTT. Its translation is CASSLGGRTDTQYF.

V and J are TRBV7-9 and TRBJ2-7; 12 bases line up with TRBD2. The germline V gene encodes CDR1 SEHNR and CDR2 FQNEAQ (reference sequence). The CDR3 totals 15 residues. V gave up 4 bases and J gave up 3 bases; unmatched junction bases: 4. The DNA for the CDR3 is TGTGCCAGCAGCTCGACGGGACTAGCGGGCTACGAGCAGTACTTC. This translates into CASSSTGLAGYEQYF.

This chain's CDR3 is CASSFQTTGELFF. DNA of the CDR3: TGCGCCAGCAGCTTCCAGACGACCGGGGAGCTGTTTTTT. The rearrangement joins TRBV5-1 to TRBJ2-2; D not certain. This CDR3 region has 13 residues. The germline CDR1 and CDR2 sequences are SGHRS and YFSETQ. Trimming shortened V by 2 bases and J by 5 bases, and 7 bases separated the two germline ends.

The chain carries TRBV5-1 and TRBJ2-5; D is unclear. The closer fit of TRBJ2-7 to the DNA end suggests the J call may be wrong. CDR1 and CDR2 (germline): SGHRS, YFSETQ. The CDR3 totals 14 residues. CDR3 coding DNA: TGCGCCAGCAGCTTGCCGGACGGAACCTACGAGCAGTACTTC. Its translation: CASSLPDGTYEQYF.

The chain has TRBV9 and TRBJ1-2; 9 nucleotides align to TRBD1. Per the germline V gene, CDR1 is SGDLS and CDR2 is YYNGEE. The CDR3 is made up of 15 amino acids. J lost 6 bases, V lost 3 bases, and 9 bases had no gene match. The DNA for the CDR3 is TGTGCCAGCAGCGCCGGGACAGGGTCGTTTAATGGCTACACCTTC. This gives the protein CASSAGTGSFNGYTF.